The 13 T cell receptor beta chains listed next were all sequenced from one sample in a study of monozygotic twins with inflammatory bowel disease. From its re-call of the 5' RACE reads, TCRdb lists each CDR3 protein once, without DNA. In all, the sample yields around 380,000 distinct CDR3 sequences. The sequenced sample was blood. The source of these receptors is a human donor with ulcerative colitis or Crohn's disease, or a healthy co-twin of an affected twin (not recorded which).

The J gene is TRBJ2-1, the V gene TRBV9; TCRdb calls TRBD2, which cannot be checked without DNA. Germline V gives CDR1 SGDLS, CDR2 YYNGEE. The CDR3 is 11 amino acids. The CDR3 reads CASSAGTAQFF.

V usage is TRBV20-1 and J usage is TRBJ2-3; the TRBD2 assignment by TCRdb is unverifiable without DNA. The CDR3 totals 16 residues. Germline-derived CDR1 and CDR2 are DFQATT and SNEGSKA (reference sequence). This chain's CDR3 is CSAKRAGTSGTFTQYF.

V gene TRBV27 combines with J gene TRBJ1-6. Germline loops: CDR1 MNHEY, CDR2 SMNVEV (reference sequence). The CDR3 spans 13 residues. The CDR3 is CASRGPPNSPLHF.

The CDR3 spells CATSRRTGKVSEAFF. The V gene is TRBV15, the J gene TRBJ1-1; lacking DNA, the TRBD1 call made by TCRdb goes unchecked. Germline loops: CDR1 LNHNV, CDR2 YYDKDF (reference sequence). The CDR3 is 15 residues long. The full variable domain, completed using reference TRBV15 and TRBJ1-1, is DAMVIQNPRYQVTQFGKPVTLSCSQTLNHNVMYWYQQKSSQAPKLLFHYYDKDFNNEADTPDNFQSRRPNTSFCFLDIRSPGLGDTAMYLCATSRRTGKVSEAFFGQGTRLTVV.

The chain joins TRBV12-3 or TRBV12-4 to TRBJ1-6; TCRdb picks TRBD1, but there is no DNA to check that call. There are 15 residues in the CDR3. The CDR3 here is CASSRRTGADSPLHF.

The chain carries TRBV18 and TRBJ2-7; lacking DNA, the TRBD1 call made by TCRdb goes unchecked. The CDR3 is 13 residues long. The germline CDR1 and CDR2 sequences are KGHSH and LQKENI. The CDR3 is CASGDRGFSEQYF.

V is TRBV20-1 and J is TRBJ2-1; checking the TCRdb D call of TRBD1 is not possible without DNA. Looked up from germline, CDR1 is DFQATT and CDR2 is SNEGSKA (reference sequence). The CDR3 consists of 15 residues. The chain's CDR3 is CSASMPPGKNNEQFF.

The chain is built from TRBV18 and TRBJ2-3. The CDR3 is 13 amino acids. CDR1 is KGHSH and CDR2 is LQKENI in the germline V gene. CDR3 protein: CASSPPRTDTQYF.

V and J are TRBV20-1 and TRBJ1-2; TCRdb selects TRBD1, and the lack of DNA leaves this call unchecked. This CDR3 region has 13 residues. Germline CDR1 is DFQATT and CDR2 is SNEGSKA (reference sequence). CDR3 protein: CSASTRVHYGYTF.

The rearrangement links TRBV7-2 to TRBJ2-7; the D call from TCRdb, TRBD2, cannot be confirmed without DNA. CDR3 length: 15 amino acids. In germline, CDR1 is SGHTA, CDR2 FQGNSA. CDR3 protein: CASSLARGGAGEQYF.

This rearrangement joins TRBV12-3 or TRBV12-4 to TRBJ2-2; TCRdb returns TRBD2, unconfirmable since there is no DNA. The CDR3 extends over 15 amino acids. CDR3 loop: CASSLRTAVSGELFF.

The chain uses TRBV7-9 and TRBJ2-6; TCRdb names TRBD1, which stays unverified in the absence of DNA. The germline V gene has CDR1 SEHNR and CDR2 FQNEAQ (reference sequence). CDR3 length equals 16 residues. This CDR3 is CASSDQQGAGANVLTF.

V is TRBV28 and J is TRBJ2-1; TCRdb's D gene call, TRBD2, goes unchecked for lack of DNA. The CDR3 sequence is 15 residues long. The germline V gene has CDR1 MDHEN and CDR2 SYDVKM. CDR3 protein: CASSLAGERGNEQFF.